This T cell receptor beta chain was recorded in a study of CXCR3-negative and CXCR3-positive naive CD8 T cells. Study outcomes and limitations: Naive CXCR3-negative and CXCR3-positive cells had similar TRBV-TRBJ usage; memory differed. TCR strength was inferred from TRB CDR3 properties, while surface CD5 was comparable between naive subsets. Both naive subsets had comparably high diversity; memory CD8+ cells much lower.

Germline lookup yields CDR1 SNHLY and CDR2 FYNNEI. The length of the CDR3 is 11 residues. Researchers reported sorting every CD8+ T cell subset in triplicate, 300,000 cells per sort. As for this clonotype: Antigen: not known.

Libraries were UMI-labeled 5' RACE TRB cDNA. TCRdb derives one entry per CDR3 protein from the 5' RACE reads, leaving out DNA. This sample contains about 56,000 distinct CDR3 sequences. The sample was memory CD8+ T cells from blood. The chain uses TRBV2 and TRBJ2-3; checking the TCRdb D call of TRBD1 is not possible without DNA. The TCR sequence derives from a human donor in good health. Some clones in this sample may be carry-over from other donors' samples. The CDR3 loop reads CASTGKGHFYF.